These T cell receptor beta chains were read from a single sample in a study of T cells in Graves' hyperthyroidism and ophthalmopathy. TCRdb used MiXCR to reprocess the multiplex PCR reads, holding one entry per CDR3 protein. The sample lists 200,000 to 250,000 distinct CDR3 sequences, less than 20% occurring once. Source material: blood. All receptors derive from a woman in her fifties or sixties with Graves' hyperthyroidism. The CDR3 runs from the conserved cysteine through the conserved F or W. A D gene is named only where the DNA matches it firmly. Not all rows give a size; the values are once, few, many and, for expanded clones, a class.

d_call	clone_size	v_call	j_call	cdr3_aa	cdr3_nt
-	-	TRBV14	TRBJ2-3	CASSFPTGTRLDTQYF	TGTGCCAGCAGTTTTCCGACAGGGACTCGATTAGATACGCAGTATTTT
-	many	TRBV30	TRBJ1-5	CAWSGVGNQPQHF	TGTGCCTGGAGTGGGGTAGGAAATCAGCCCCAGCATTTT
-	many	TRBV7-6	TRBJ1-1	CASSLGAGLNTEAFF	TGTGCCAGCAGCTTAGGGGCGGGTTTGAACACTGAAGCTTTCTTT
TRBD2	many	TRBV18	TRBJ2-3	CASSLGPSGSRDTQYF	TGTGCCAGCTCACTGGGGCCAAGCGGGAGTAGAGATACGCAGTATTTT
TRBD1	many	TRBV7-2	TRBJ2-7	CASSLGGTAPYEQYF	TGTGCCAGCAGCTTAGGAGGGACAGCGCCCTACGAGCAGTACTTC
-	many	TRBV12-3/TRBV12-4	TRBJ1-2	CASSLWEGYGYTF	TGTGCCAGCAGTCTATGGGAGGGCTATGGCTACACCTTC
-	many	TRBV7-9	TRBJ2-1	CASSPTGAQFF	TGTGCCAGCAGCCCCACGGGAGCGCAGTTCTTC
TRBD2	many	TRBV18	TRBJ2-3	CASSPGLAGDGTQYF	TGTGCCAGCTCACCCGGACTAGCGGGAGACGGGACGCAGTATTTT
-	many	TRBV6-2/TRBV6-3	TRBJ1-1	CASSYASGFVENTEAFF	TGTGCCAGCAGTTACGCGTCAGGGTTTGTTGAAAACACTGAAGCTTTCTTT
-	few	TRBV19	TRBJ1-2	CASSGDRLWDGYTF	TGTGCCAGTAGTGGTGACAGGCTCTGGGATGGCTACACCTTC
-	few	TRBV6-7	TRBJ1-2	CASSHPRAANYGYTF	TGTGCCAGCAGCCACCCTCGGGCAGCCAACTATGGCTACACCTTC
TRBD2	many	TRBV20-1	TRBJ2-1	CSTGTSSDEQFF	TGCAGTACCGGGACTAGCTCTGATGAGCAGTTCTTC
-	many	TRBV28	TRBJ2-7	CASSFFQGRSYEQYF	TGTGCCAGCAGTTTCTTCCAGGGCCGCTCCTACGAGCAGTACTTC
-	few	TRBV20-1	TRBJ2-1	CSARDFSGVKNEQFF	TGCAGTGCTAGAGACTTTAGCGGCGTGAAGAATGAGCAGTTCTTC
-	many	TRBV27	TRBJ1-1	CASSPRGARGNTEAFF	TGTGCCAGCAGTCCCAGGGGAGCCCGTGGGAACACTGAAGCTTTCTTT
-	-	TRBV19	TRBJ1-1	CASSQMSPRGYTEAFF	TGTGCCAGTAGCCAAATGAGTCCACGCGGATACACTGAAGCTTTCTTT
TRBD2	-	TRBV20-1	TRBJ2-1	CSAGRGGAGLYNEQFF	TGCAGTGCTGGGCGGGGAGGAGCGGGATTATACAATGAGCAGTTCTTC
-	once	TRBV4-1	TRBJ1-5	CASSRSGGGRDSSQHF	TGCGCCAGCAGCCGCTCGGGCGGGGGGCGTGATTCTTCCCAGCATTTT
TRBD2	-	TRBV5-1	TRBJ2-3	CASTVAGGGTDTQYF	TGCGCCAGCACCGTAGCGGGAGGTGGGACAGATACGCAGTATTTT
-	many	TRBV2	TRBJ1-5	CASSEAEPTGNQPQHF	TGTGCCAGCAGTGAAGCGGAACCCACAGGGAATCAGCCCCAGCATTTT
-	-	TRBV5-1	TRBJ1-2	CASSLDGTYGYTF	TGCGCCAGCAGCTTGGACGGGACCTATGGCTACACCTTC
TRBD1	few	TRBV5-1	TRBJ2-7	CASSQDREIYEQYF	TGCGCCAGCAGCCAGGACAGGGAGATCTACGAGCAGTACTTC
-	-	TRBV2	TRBJ2-7	CASSVRGGAYEQYF	TGTGCCAGCAGTGTCAGGGGAGGGGCCTACGAGCAGTACTTC
-	few	TRBV27	TRBJ1-1	CASRSSGATEALF	TGTGCCAGCAGATCCAGCGGGGCTACTGAAGCTCTCTTT
-	-	TRBV5-1	TRBJ2-5	CASSVGTRTGQETQYF	TGCGCCAGCAGCGTGGGCACTAGGACGGGCCAAGAGACCCAGTACTTC
TRBD1	many	TRBV7-9	TRBJ2-7	CASSPPGTVYEQYF	TGTGCCAGCAGCCCTCCCGGGACAGTCTACGAGCAGTACTTC
TRBD2	many	TRBV27	TRBJ2-7	CASSLGVAGTHTQQQYF	TGTGCCAGCAGTTTAGGGGTAGCGGGTACCCACACACAACAGCAGTACTTC
-	many	TRBV5-1	TRBJ2-3	CASSYPSDTQYF	TGCGCCAGCAGCTACCCTTCAGATACGCAGTATTTT
TRBD1	many	TRBV28	TRBJ1-2	CASSQGVGGYTF	TGTGCCAGCAGTCAGGGGGTTGGCGGCTACACCTTC
-	-	TRBV2	TRBJ1-6	CASSSREPLHF	TGTGCCAGCAGCAGCAGGGAGCCCCTCCACTTT
TRBD1	many	TRBV12-3/TRBV12-4	TRBJ2-1	CASSLRFRGGTGSYNEQFF	TGTGCCAGCAGTTTAAGGTTTCGCGGTGGGACAGGTTCCTACAATGAGCAGTTCTTC
TRBD1	many	TRBV5-6	TRBJ2-5	CASSFYRTGEKETQYF	TGTGCCAGCAGCTTTTACAGGACAGGGGAGAAAGAGACCCAGTACTTC
-	many	TRBV10-2	TRBJ2-1	CASTTAYNEQFF	TGCGCCAGCACTACCGCCTACAATGAGCAGTTCTTC
-	-	TRBV2	TRBJ2-7	CASRFANEQYF	TGTGCCAGCAGGTTTGCCAACGAGCAGTACTTC
-	-	TRBV19	TRBJ2-2	CASSRRVDTGELFF	TGTGCCAGTAGCCGGCGGGTAGACACCGGGGAGCTGTTTTTT
TRBD2	few	TRBV29-1	TRBJ2-2	CSYRSGSANTGELFF	TGCAGCTATCGCAGCGGGAGTGCGAACACCGGGGAGCTGTTTTTT
-	many	TRBV28	TRBJ2-7	CASSLPPYEQYF	TGTGCCAGCAGTTTACCACCCTACGAGCAGTACTTC
-	many	TRBV11-1	TRBJ1-1	CASSFWGDPEAFF	TGTGCCAGCAGCTTTTGGGGGGATCCTGAAGCTTTCTTT
-	-	TRBV5-1	TRBJ2-2	CASSFSSEGTGELFF	TGCGCCAGCAGCTTCTCTTCCGAAGGCACCGGGGAGCTGTTTTTT
-	many	TRBV15	TRBJ1-5	CATSRDRGSNQPQHF	TGTGCCACCAGCAGAGATCGGGGGAGCAATCAGCCCCAGCATTTT
-	many	TRBV5-1	TRBJ2-2	CASSLEAFRPGELFF	TGCGCCAGCAGCTTGGAGGCCTTCCGGCCCGGGGAGCTGTTTTTT